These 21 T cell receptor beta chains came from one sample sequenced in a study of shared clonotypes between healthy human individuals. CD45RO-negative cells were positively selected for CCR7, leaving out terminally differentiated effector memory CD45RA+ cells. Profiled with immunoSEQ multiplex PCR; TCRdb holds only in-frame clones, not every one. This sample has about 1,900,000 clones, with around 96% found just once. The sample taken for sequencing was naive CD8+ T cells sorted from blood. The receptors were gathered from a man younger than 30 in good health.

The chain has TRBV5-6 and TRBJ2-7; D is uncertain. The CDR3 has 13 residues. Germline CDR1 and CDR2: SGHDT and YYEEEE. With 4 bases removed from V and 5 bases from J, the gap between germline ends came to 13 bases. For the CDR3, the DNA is TGTGCCAGCAGCGTTGGTTGGGTCAACGAGCAGTACTTC. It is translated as CASSVGWVNEQYF.

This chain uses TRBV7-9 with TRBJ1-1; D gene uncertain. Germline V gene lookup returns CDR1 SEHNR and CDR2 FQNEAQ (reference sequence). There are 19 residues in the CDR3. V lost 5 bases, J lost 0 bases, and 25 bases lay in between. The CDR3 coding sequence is TGTGCCAGCAGCCCTACCCGGATTCCGGGGTATAACATGAACACTGAAGCTTTCTTT. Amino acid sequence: CASSPTRIPGYNMNTEAFF. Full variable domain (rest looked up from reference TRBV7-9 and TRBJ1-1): DTGVSQNPRHKITKRGQNVTFRCDPISEHNRLYWYRQTLGQGPEFLTYFQNEAQLEKSRLLSDRFSAERPKGSFSTLEIQRTEQGDSAMYLCASSPTRIPGYNMNTEAFFGQGTRLTVV.

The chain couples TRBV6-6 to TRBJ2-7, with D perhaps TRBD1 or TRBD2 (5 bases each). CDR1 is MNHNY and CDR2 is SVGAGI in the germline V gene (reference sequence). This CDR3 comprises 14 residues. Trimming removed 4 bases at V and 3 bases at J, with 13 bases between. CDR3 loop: CASSSGTDLYEQYF. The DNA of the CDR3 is TGTGCCAGCAGTTCCGGGACGGATCTCTACGAGCAGTACTTC.

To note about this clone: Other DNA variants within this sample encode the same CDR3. The CDR3 protein is CASSPDGAYEQYF. The CDR3, as DNA: TGCGCCAGCAGCCCTGACGGAGCCTACGAGCAGTACTTC. The chain joins TRBV5-1 to TRBJ2-7; D is unresolved. The V and J ends lost 4 bases and 2 bases respectively, with 10 bases between them. Germline V gene sequence: CDR1 SGHRS, CDR2 YFSETQ. CDR3 length: 13 residues.

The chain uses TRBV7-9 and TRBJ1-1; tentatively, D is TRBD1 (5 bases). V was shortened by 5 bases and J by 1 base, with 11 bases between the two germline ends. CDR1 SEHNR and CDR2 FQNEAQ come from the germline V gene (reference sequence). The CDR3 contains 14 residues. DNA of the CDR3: TGTGCCAGCAGCCAACTCACAGGGAACACTGAAGCTTTCTTT. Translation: CASSQLTGNTEAFF.

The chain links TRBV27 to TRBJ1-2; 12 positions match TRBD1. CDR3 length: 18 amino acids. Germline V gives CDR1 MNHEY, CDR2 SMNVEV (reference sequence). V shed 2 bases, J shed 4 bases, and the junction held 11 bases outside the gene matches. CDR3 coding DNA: TGTGCCAGCAGTTTACTGACCGGGACAGGGGGCGATAGCTATGGCTACACCTTC. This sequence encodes CASSLLTGTGGDSYGYTF.

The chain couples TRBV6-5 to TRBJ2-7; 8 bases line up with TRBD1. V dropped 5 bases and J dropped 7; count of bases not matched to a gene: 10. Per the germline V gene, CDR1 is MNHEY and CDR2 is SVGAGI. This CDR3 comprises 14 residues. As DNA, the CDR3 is TGTGCCAGCAGTCCCCAAGGACAGGGAAGAGAGCAGTACTTC. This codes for CASSPQGQGREQYF.

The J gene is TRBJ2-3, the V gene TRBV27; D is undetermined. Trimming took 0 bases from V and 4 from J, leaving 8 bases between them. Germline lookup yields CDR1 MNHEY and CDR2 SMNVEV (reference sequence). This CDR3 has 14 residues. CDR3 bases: TGTGCCAGCAGTTTATCAAGGGCCGCAGATACGCAGTATTTT. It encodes CASSLSRAADTQYF.

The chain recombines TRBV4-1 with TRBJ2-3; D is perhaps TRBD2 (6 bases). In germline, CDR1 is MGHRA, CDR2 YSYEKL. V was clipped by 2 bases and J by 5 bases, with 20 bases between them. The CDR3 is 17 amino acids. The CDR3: CASSQPPRLGVGDTQYF. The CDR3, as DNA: TGCGCCAGCAGCCAACCCCCCCGACTAGGGGTTGGAGATACGCAGTATTTT.

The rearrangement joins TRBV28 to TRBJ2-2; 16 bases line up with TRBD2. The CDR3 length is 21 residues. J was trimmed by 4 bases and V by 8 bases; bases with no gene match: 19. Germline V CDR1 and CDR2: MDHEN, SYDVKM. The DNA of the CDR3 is TGTGCCAGCGGGGCTCGAAGTTTGGGACTAGCGGGGGGGCCTGGCACCGGGGAGCTGTTTTTT. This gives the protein CASGARSLGLAGGPGTGELFF.

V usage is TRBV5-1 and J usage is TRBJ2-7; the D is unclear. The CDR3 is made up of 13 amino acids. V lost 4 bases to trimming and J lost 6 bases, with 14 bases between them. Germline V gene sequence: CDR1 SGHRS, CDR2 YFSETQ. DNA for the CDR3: TGCGCCAGCAGCCCGCCAACCCTCCTCGAGCAGTACTTC. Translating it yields CASSPPTLLEQYF.

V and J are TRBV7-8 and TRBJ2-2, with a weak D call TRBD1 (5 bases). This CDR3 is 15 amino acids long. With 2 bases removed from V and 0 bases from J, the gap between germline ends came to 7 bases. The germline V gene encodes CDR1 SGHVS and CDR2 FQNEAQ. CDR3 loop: CASSLTGPNTGELFF. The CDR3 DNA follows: TGTGCCAGCAGCTTAACAGGACCGAACACCGGGGAGCTGTTTTTT.

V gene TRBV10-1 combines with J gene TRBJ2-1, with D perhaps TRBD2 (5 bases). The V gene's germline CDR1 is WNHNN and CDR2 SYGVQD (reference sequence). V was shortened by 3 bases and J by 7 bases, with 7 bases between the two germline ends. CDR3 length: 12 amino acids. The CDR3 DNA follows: TGCGCCAGCAGTGACTGGACTAATGAGCAGTTCTTC. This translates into CASSDWTNEQFF.

The CDR3, as DNA: TGTGCCAGCAGCGTATTCCCCCGCGCTAGCGGGGGGGCCGGCACAGATACGCAGTATTTT. Its protein is CASSVFPRASGGAGTDTQYF. The chain recombines TRBV7-6 with TRBJ2-3, with 12 bases matching TRBD2. Germline values: CDR1 SGHVS, CDR2 FNYEAQ. The CDR3 spans 20 residues. The V gene end was trimmed by 5 bases and the J gene end by 1 base; junction bases not matched to a gene: 16.

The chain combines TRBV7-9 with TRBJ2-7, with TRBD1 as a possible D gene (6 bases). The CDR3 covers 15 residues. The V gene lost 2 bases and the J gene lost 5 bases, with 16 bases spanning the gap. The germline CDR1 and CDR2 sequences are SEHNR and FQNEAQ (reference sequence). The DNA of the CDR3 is TGTGCCAGCAGCTTAATCTCCGGGACATTGGACGAGCAGTACTTC. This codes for CASSLISGTLDEQYF. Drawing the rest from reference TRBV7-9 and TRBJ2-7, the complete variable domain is DTGVSQNPRHKITKRGQNVTFRCDPISEHNRLYWYRQTLGQGPEFLTYFQNEAQLEKSRLLSDRFSAERPKGSFSTLEIQRTEQGDSAMYLCASSLISGTLDEQYFGPGTRLTVT.

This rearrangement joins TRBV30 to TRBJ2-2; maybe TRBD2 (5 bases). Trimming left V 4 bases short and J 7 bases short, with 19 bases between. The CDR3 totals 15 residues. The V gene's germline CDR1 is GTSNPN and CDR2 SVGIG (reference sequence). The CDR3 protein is CAWTSPGVHGGELFF. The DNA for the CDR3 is TGTGCCTGGACCTCCCCCGGGGTCCACGGCGGGGAGCTGTTTTTT.

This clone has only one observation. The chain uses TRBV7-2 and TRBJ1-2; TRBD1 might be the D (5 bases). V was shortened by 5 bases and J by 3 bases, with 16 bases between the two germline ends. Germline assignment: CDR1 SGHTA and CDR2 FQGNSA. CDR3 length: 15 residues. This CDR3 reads CASSPPAGGDYGYTF. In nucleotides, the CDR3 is TGTGCCAGCAGCCCTCCCGCCGGGGGGGACTATGGCTACACCTTC.

CDR3 in DNA: TGCGCCAGCAGCCAAGATCCTACAGGGGGCTTTGGCTACACCTTC. Translation gives CASSQDPTGGFGYTF. The chain links TRBV4-1 to TRBJ1-2, with 9 bases that match TRBD1. The germline V gene has CDR1 MGHRA and CDR2 YSYEKL. V lost 0 bases to trimming and J lost 7 bases; unmatched junction nucleotides: 6. The CDR3 sequence is 15 residues long.

DNA for the CDR3: TGTGCCAGCAGTCCCACGGCAGGGCATGCAGAGCAGTACTTC. Its translation is CASSPTAGHAEQYF. This chain links TRBV27 with TRBJ2-7; a possible D gene is TRBD1 (5 bases). Per germline, CDR1 MNHEY and CDR2 SMNVEV (reference sequence). This CDR3 comprises 14 residues. V was pared by 5 bases and J by 7 bases, with 18 bases between.

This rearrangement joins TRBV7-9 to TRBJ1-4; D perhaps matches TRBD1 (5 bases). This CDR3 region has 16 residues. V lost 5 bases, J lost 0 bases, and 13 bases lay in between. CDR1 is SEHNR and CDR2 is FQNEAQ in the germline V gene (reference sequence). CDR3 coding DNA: TGTGCCAGCAGCCGGGCCCTAGGGGCAACTAATGAAAAACTGTTTTTT. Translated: CASSRALGATNEKLFF. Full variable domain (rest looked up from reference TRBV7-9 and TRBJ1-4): DTGVSQNPRHKITKRGQNVTFRCDPISEHNRLYWYRQTLGQGPEFLTYFQNEAQLEKSRLLSDRFSAERPKGSFSTLEIQRTEQGDSAMYLCASSRALGATNEKLFFGSGTQLSVL.

CDR3 region: CASSQEVRTDTQYF. The CDR3 DNA is TGCGCCAGCAGCCAAGAAGTTCGCACAGATACGCAGTATTTT. The chain couples TRBV4-1 to TRBJ2-3; the D is unclear. Germline CDR1 reads MGHRA; CDR2 reads YSYEKL. Trimming cost V 0 bases and J 1 base, with 5 bases left between them. This CDR3 is built from 14 residues.